This T cell receptor beta chain was captured in a study of T cell changes during pregnancy in multiple sclerosis. Sequenced by immunoSEQ multiplex PCR; TCRdb stores in-frame clones only, minus some. Here the sample spans about 100,000 clones, roughly 90% being singletons. CDR1 and CDR2 from the germline V gene are LNHNV and YYDKDF (reference sequence). This CDR3 has 16 amino acids. Germline trimming cut 5 bases from V and 4 bases from J; bases unmatched to any gene: 12. This chain connects TRBV15 to TRBJ2-3; 7 positions match TRBD2. The sequencing here drew on peripheral blood, taken after pregnancy. The sequence derives from a female donor with multiple sclerosis, enrolled in a pregnancy study. This chain's CDR3 is CATSLYAQRGADTQYF. CDR3 sequence (DNA): TGTGCCACCAGCCTCTACGCCCAGCGGGGTGCAGATACGCAGTATTTT.